This T cell receptor (beta chain) was captured by sequencing in a study of cytomegalovirus exposure and HLA in healthy donors. Study conclusions and caveats: Reported performance of the classifier showed diagnosis of cytomegalovirus status with high specificity and sensitivity. Three CMV-associated chains were confirmed in vitro to be specific for CMV antigens. Immune exposure was documented only through CMV serostatus.

Amplification used 60 Vbeta primers and 13 Jbeta primers. Libraries were prepared by immunoSEQ multiplex PCR; TCRdb keeps only in-frame clonotypes and omits some of them. The sample has 150,000 to 200,000 clones; about 80% are singletons. CDR1 and CDR2 from the germline V gene are KGHSH and LQKENI. CDR3 length: 13 amino acids. Trimming cost V 3 bases and J 4 bases, with 9 bases left between them. Notes on this clone: What it recognizes is unknown.

This clonotype was obtained from a woman aged 18-35 years in good health and CMV-seropositive. The chain recombines TRBV18 with TRBJ1-1; D is ambiguous. Sequencing input: PBMCs. CDR3 amino acids: CASSPSGSTEAFF. The CDR3 DNA reads TGTGCCAGCTCACCGTCGGGATCCACTGAAGCTTTCTTT.